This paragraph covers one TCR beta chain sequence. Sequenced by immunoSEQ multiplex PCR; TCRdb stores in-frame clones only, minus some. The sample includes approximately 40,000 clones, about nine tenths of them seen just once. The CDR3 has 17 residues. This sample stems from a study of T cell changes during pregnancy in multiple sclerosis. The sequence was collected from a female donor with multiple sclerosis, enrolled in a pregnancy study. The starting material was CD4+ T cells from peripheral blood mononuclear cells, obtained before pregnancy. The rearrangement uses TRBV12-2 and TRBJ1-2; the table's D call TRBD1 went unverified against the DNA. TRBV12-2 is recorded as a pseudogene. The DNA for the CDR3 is TGTGCAAGTCGCTTTCCCACTCGTACAGATAGGAACTATGGCTACACCTTC. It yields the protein CASRFPTRTDRNYGYTF.